This TCR beta chain was obtained from a study of cytomegalovirus exposure and HLA in healthy donors (dated by TCRdb to the late 2010s). For context, the study as a whole: According to an earlier analysis of 550 to 700 of the donors, roughly 180 million T cells yielded 120 million or so unique TCR beta sequences and 276 Gb of sequence data. Roughly 310 gigabases of sequencing data and some 85 million unique TCR sequences were included in an early release covering roughly 600 HLA-typed donors. Among the approximately 430 genotyped donors, around 79% belonged to the genetic ancestry cluster associated with self-reported Caucasian donors. The study was designed to test whether signatures of past pathogen exposure could be identified by cataloging public T cell receptors. The study used immunosequencing to profile the T cell repertoires of approximately 640 subjects and linked those repertoires to cytomegalovirus serostatus. In addition to the first cohort of about 650 subjects, a separate validation cohort of 120 different subjects was used. The study combined high-throughput TCR immunosequencing, statistical association of individual TCRs with disease status, and machine learning to predict cytomegalovirus infection status. To study patterns of TCR occurrence, a later analysis re-analyzed previously published TCR beta repertoires from several hundred donors and added high-resolution HLA genotyping. Rather than using new phenotypic data, the later analysis identified candidate immune exposures from TCR beta sequences and from how often those sequences occurred across donors. To decide whether each TCR beta V gene segment behaved as functional or pseudogenic, an earlier analysis of 587 of the donors relied on high-throughput TCR beta sequencing. Donor age, sex, ethnicity and CMV serostatus were compiled alongside the repertoire data. Genome-wide SNP genotypes for about three fifths of the roughly 700 donors were used in a later genetic analysis, which treated that subset as a discovery cohort. Every discovery cohort repertoire had been produced on one sequencing platform. Both class I and class II loci were covered by HLA typing, at four-digit resolution. The number of typed donors differed by locus: 629-630 for A, B, C, DRB1 and DQB1; approximately 520 for DQA1; around 610 for DPA1; and 450 to 480 for DPB1. Four to six DR-DQ haplotypes were handled as single units for association and clustering, since linkage in the cohort was strong. Among 398 genotyped donors of the cohort, an average of about 240,000 unique TCR beta nucleotide sequences were sequenced per donor, roughly a sixth of them non-productive.

Concerning this clone: What antigen it recognizes has not been identified. No much larger clone exists at a distance of one base, and base qualities are not known.

The cohort was made up of roughly 670 healthy bone marrow donors. All cohort members were sampled while nominally healthy, although unrecorded immune exposures were likely present. The donor tested CMV seropositive, placing the donor among the 250 to 350 seropositive members of the cohort. Every donor gave a peripheral blood sample, and the peripheral blood mononuclear cells from that sample were used for TCR beta sequencing. The Qiagen DNeasy Blood Extraction Kit was used to extract genomic DNA from the blood cell samples. To prepare the library, the immunoSEQ multiplex PCR assay was applied. The multiplex PCR relied on a mix of 60 forward primers for TCR Vbeta segments and 13 reverse primers for TCR Jbeta segments. A multiplex PCR assay on genomic DNA amplified the CDR3 region of rearranged TCR beta genes. The amplified TCR beta libraries were sequenced on the Illumina HiSeq System as 87-base-pair reads. Processing in the source paper ran as follows. A later analysis counted approximately 74 million unique TCR beta chains across the 550 to 700 repertoires, and about 10 million of these chains were shared by at least two donors. Raw reads were error-corrected and collapsed into unique sequences by a nearest-neighbor algorithm in which closely related sequences were merged to remove PCR and sequencing errors. To assign V, D and J gene segments, CDR3 sequences were aligned to IMGT reference sequences. Each retained sequence needed at least a six-nucleotide match to both a V gene segment and a J gene segment. A rearrangement counted as productive if the CDR3 had no stop codons and remained in frame with V and J, and every other rearrangement counted as non-productive. CDR3 was defined by IMGT convention, running from the second conserved V-encoded cysteine to the conserved J-encoded phenylalanine. In an earlier analysis of around 600 of the donors, sequences lacking an unambiguous match to a single V gene segment were excluded. In an earlier analysis of 450 to 750 of the donors, a V segment was called functional when productive rearrangements were above 56.7%, and segregating when the standard deviation between donors exceeded 5%. A statistical classification framework was built for diagnosing cytomegalovirus status from the catalog of TCR beta chain sequences. A later analysis assigned V and J genes by comparing TCR nucleotide sequences with IMGT/GENE-DB human TR gene sequences. In a later analysis, CDR3 sequences and most-parsimonious VDJ recombination scenarios were assigned using the TCRdist pipeline. In a later analysis, each TCR beta chain was defined by its CDR3 amino acid sequence together with its V-gene family, and reads without a unique V-gene family were excluded. As a way to deal with suspected cross-contamination and a sequencing artifact, a later analysis dropped 450 to 600 nucleotide sequences that were highly shared and had low generation probability. In a later analysis, a clonal expansion index for each public chain was calculated from normalized within-repertoire ranks of inferred template counts. In a later analysis, generation probabilities were computed using a VDJ recombination model fitted to out-of-frame rearrangements, and the results were checked against IGoR. Hypergeometric tests were used in a later analysis to score TCR-TCR, TCR-HLA and TCR-CMV co-occurrence, with a repertoire-size bias correction applied to the TCR pairs. False discovery rates were estimated in a later analysis by permuting HLA or CMV assignments 20 times. In a later analysis, co-occurring TCRs were grouped using DBSCAN, and TCRdist sequence similarity was added for clustering within HLA-allele-positive subsets. Repertoires with fewer than 30,000 or more than 120,000 public chains were left out of co-occurrence clustering, as were five repertoires with anomalous nucleotide sharing. The table was pulled from immuneACCESS by TCRdb, which kept in-frame rearrangements only. Such tables lose some clones; where checked, under half of the loss comes from unresolved V genes, and the rest has no known cause. D and trimming come from the DNA, and the V and J calls and clone size come from that table. Present in this sample are approximately 160,000 clones, approximately 84% of which were seen just once. Around 4.9% of the sample is held by the ten biggest clonotypes.

V sheds 3 bases and J sheds 5 bases, leaving 11 bases between their ends. The CDR3 goes from the cysteine to the phenylalanine over 14 residues. Solely the CDR3 DNA is kept, with 42 bases framed from the first base. CDR1 and CDR2, per the germline V gene, are SGHTA and FQGTGA. Findings and caveats that apply to the study as a whole: A further reported finding was that TCR beta sequences accurately predicted the HLA-A and HLA-B alleles for most subjects in the first cohort. Because counts were too low, roughly 18 rarely observed V segments, including chromosome 9 orphons, were left out of the earlier analysis of some 600 of the donors. When HLA alleles, especially DR and DQ, strongly co-occurred, attributing TCR associations to individual alleles was difficult. Immune exposure information for the cohort was limited to CMV serostatus. Several of the top co-occurrence clusters appeared to be linked to parvovirus B19, influenza, CMV and Epstein-Barr virus, according to a later analysis. Because HLA typing was missing for some donors at each locus, association tests included only the typed subset. A later genetic analysis reported fewer N-insertions in productive TCRs among donors in an Asian-associated ancestry cluster than the roughly 670-donor mean. Across donors, most TCR sequences were observed very rarely, whereas some public TCRs were present in many individuals. Sequencing depth was assumed to be roughly uniform across donors in the presence/absence analyses, though that assumption may not hold. Most CMV-associated TCR beta chains appeared to be HLA-restricted in a later analysis, and the HLA associations seemed to be driven largely by CMV exposure. In a later analysis, HLA-associated TCR beta chains were found to be more clonally expanded and to have lower generation probabilities than equally common non-associated chains. A later genetic analysis associated a missense DCLRE1C variant with V-gene and J-gene trimming of TCR beta chains, and an independent cohort replicated the association. Linkage disequilibrium might explain the correlated functional status among segregating V segments, but an unknown experimental factor could not be excluded. In the study, around 150 TCR beta chains were listed as associated with cytomegalovirus. Some IMGT-functional V segments, including TRBV6-2 and TRBV6-3, could not be distinguished by the 87-base-pair reads and were therefore excluded. In both the original and validation cohorts, the classifier was reported to diagnose cytomegalovirus status with high specificity and sensitivity. Broadly in line with IMGT annotations, most TCR beta V segments showed up in productive rearrangements about 87% or about 30% of the time in an earlier analysis of 450 to 600 of the donors. At a false discovery rate of 0.05, a later analysis linked 16,951 TCR beta sequences to specific HLA alleles. According to a later analysis, TCR association rates differed among HLA loci, with DRB1 alleles showing the most associated TCRs and HLA-C alleles showing the fewest. The authors suggested that the approach could potentially be generalized to other disease states and immunological phenotypes. In vitro tests confirmed that a few of the cytomegalovirus-associated TCR beta chains recognize cytomegalovirus antigens. A cluster of highly shared sequence variants was judged likely to represent a technical artifact of the sequencing pipeline. The cohort was sequenced for TCR beta chains only, and without alpha or paired-chain data the features that could be detected were limited.

The rearranged segments are TRBV7-3 and TRBJ2-1, with a weak D call of TRBD1 (5 bases match). The clonotype originates from a girl aged 10 to 17 in good health and CMV-seropositive. Sequencing input: PBMCs. The CDR3 reads as follows: CASSFGQPHNEQFF. The DNA sequence is given as TGTGCCAGCAGCTTTGGACAACCACACAATGAGCAGTTCTTC.